The 23 T cell receptor beta chains in this list originate from one sample, sequenced in a study of cytomegalovirus exposure and HLA in healthy donors (dated by TCRdb to about 2017). Receptors were amplified or captured by the immunoSEQ multiplex PCR assay. A mixture of 60 forward primers for TCR Vbeta segments and 13 reverse primers for TCR Jbeta segments was used in the multiplex PCR. Entries here come from immuneACCESS through TCRdb and include only in-frame sequences with V and J called. Some clones fail to appear in such tables; in the studies checked, an unresolved V gene covers under half of the shortfall, and the cause of the remainder is unknown. Within this sample are 200,000 or so clones, with 75% to 85% of them counted one time only. The top ten hold about 2.5% of the sample. Sequencing used PBMCs. These receptors all come from a woman in her thirties or forties in good health and CMV-seronegative.

The rearrangement uses TRBV4-1 and TRBJ2-5; 13 nucleotides match TRBD2. The length of the CDR3 is 19 residues. V was pared by 0 bases and J by 5 bases, with 12 bases of the junction left unmatched. CDR1 is MGHRA, CDR2 YSYEKL, per germline. CDR3 sequence: CASSQDFRGLAGVRETQYF. The CDR3 region has the DNA TGCGCCAGCAGCCAAGATTTTCGAGGACTAGCGGGAGTTAGGGAGACCCAGTACTTC.

J is TRBJ1-6 and V is TRBV7-9; 7 bases align to TRBD1. The CDR3 contains 16 residues. V lost 2 bases and J lost 7; bases outside the gene matches: 8. Germline CDR1 and CDR2: SEHNR and FQNEAQ (reference sequence). CDR3 bases: TGTGCCAGCAGCTTAAGGCCCGGGACAGCAAATTCACCCCTCCACTTT. Its translation: CASSLRPGTANSPLHF. The full variable domain, completed using reference TRBV7-9 and TRBJ1-6, is DTGVSQNPRHKITKRGQNVTFRCDPISEHNRLYWYRQTLGQGPEFLTYFQNEAQLEKSRLLSDRFSAERPKGSFSTLEIQRTEQGDSAMYLCASSLRPGTANSPLHFGNGTRLTVT.

This chain uses TRBV19 with TRBJ2-7; maybe TRBD2 (6 bases). CDR3 length: 13 residues. Germline V gene sequence: CDR1 LNHDA, CDR2 SQIVND (reference sequence). With 3 bases removed from V and 6 bases from J, the gap between germline ends came to 12 bases. CDR3 region: CASSMVGGREQYF. CDR3 DNA: TGTGCCAGTAGTATGGTGGGGGGTCGCGAGCAGTACTTC.

The table lists this clone with a count of one. J is TRBJ2-3 and V is TRBV27, with 7 bases fitting TRBD1. V was pared by 3 bases and J by 6 bases, with 15 bases of the junction left unmatched. The germline V gene encodes CDR1 MNHEY and CDR2 SMNVEV (reference sequence). This CDR3 spans 17 amino acids. CDR3 sequence (DNA): TGTGCCAGCAGTTTCATACGCCGGGACAGTTTATCGGATACGCAGTATTTT. Translated: CASSFIRRDSLSDTQYF.

The gene calls are TRBV7-9 and TRBJ2-1, with D possibly matching TRBD2 (6 bases). V was pared by 2 bases and J by 7 bases, with 12 bases between. Germline CDR1 and CDR2: SEHNR and FQNEAQ (reference sequence). The CDR3 is 14 amino acids. The CDR3 region has the DNA TGTGCCAGCAGCTTATCTGCGGGGTTGAATGAGCAGTTCTTC. This codes for CASSLSAGLNEQFF.

The rearrangement uses TRBV19 and TRBJ2-2, with D perhaps matching TRBD1 (6 bases). Trimming removed 0 bases from V and 6 bases from J, with 8 bases in between. Germline assignment: CDR1 LNHDA and CDR2 SQIVND (reference sequence). The CDR3 has 14 residues. The CDR3 is CASSIETGPGELFF. CDR3 in DNA: TGTGCCAGTAGTATAGAAACAGGGCCCGGGGAGCTGTTTTTT.

V usage is TRBV6-5 and J usage is TRBJ2-1; TRBD2 agrees at 8 bases. This CDR3 is built from 15 residues. V shed 5 bases, J shed 6 bases, and the junction held 9 bases outside the gene matches. CDR1 and CDR2 (germline): MNHEY, SVGAGI. The CDR3 reads CASSLRHAGGNEQFF. The CDR3 coding sequence is TGTGCCAGCAGTCTCCGGCATGCGGGAGGCAATGAGCAGTTCTTC.

The CDR3 DNA sequence: TGTGCCAGCAGTATCAACTACGAGCAGTACTTC. It is translated as CASSINYEQYF. The chain links TRBV25-1 to TRBJ2-7; D is undetermined. Trimming took off 5 bases at V and 3 bases at J, with 5 bases between the two ends. CDR3 size: 11 residues. Germline V CDR1 and CDR2: MGHDK, SYGVNS.

This chain links TRBV28 with TRBJ1-2, with D maybe TRBD1 (6 bases). Germline values: CDR1 MDHEN, CDR2 SYDVKM. V was clipped by 6 bases and J by 1 base, with 9 bases between them. The length of the CDR3 is 13 residues. CDR3 in amino acids: CASRQGINYGYTF. In nucleotides, the CDR3 is TGTGCCAGCAGACAGGGAATTAACTATGGCTACACCTTC.

The chain links TRBV27 to TRBJ1-4, with D maybe TRBD1 (5 bases). Germline CDR1 is MNHEY and CDR2 is SMNVEV (reference sequence). The CDR3 runs 16 residues. Trimming removed 1 base from V and 0 bases from J, with 9 bases in between. CDR3 sequence reads: CASSLWGEATNEKLFF. Here the CDR3 DNA reads TGTGCCAGCAGTTTATGGGGGGAGGCAACTAATGAAAAACTGTTTTTT.

In this sample, this clone turned up once. The genes are TRBV4-1 and TRBJ2-3; D is unresolved. The CDR3 covers 16 residues. Germline CDR1 reads MGHRA; CDR2 reads YSYEKL. Trimming pared 1 base from V and 4 bases from J, leaving 15 bases between. The CDR3 spells CASSQGLATRADTQYF. CDR3 nucleotides: TGCGCCAGCAGCCAAGGTTTAGCTACCCGGGCAGATACGCAGTATTTT.

The V call is TRBV15, the J call TRBJ2-7; 9 bases match TRBD1. CDR1 is LNHNV and CDR2 is YYDKDF in the germline V gene (reference sequence). With V trimmed by 5 bases and J by 1 base, 3 bases remained unmatched. CDR3 length equals 14 residues. CDR3 protein: CATSGGTGSYEQYF. As DNA, the CDR3 is TGTGCCACCAGCGGGGGGACAGGGTCCTACGAGCAGTACTTC.

This rearrangement joins TRBV29-1 to TRBJ2-7, with TRBD2 identical over 13 bases. CDR1 is SQVTM, CDR2 ANQGSEA, per germline. The ends lost 6 bases at V and 6 bases at J; junction bases unmatched: 5. The CDR3 contains 13 residues. The CDR3 reads CSVRLAGGGEQYF. The DNA for the CDR3 is TGCAGCGTCAGACTAGCGGGAGGAGGCGAGCAGTACTTC.

The rearrangement joins TRBV5-1 to TRBJ2-7; 9 nucleotides match TRBD2. The V segment lost 1 base and the J segment 3 bases; nucleotides outside the gene matches: 5. The V gene's germline CDR1 is SGHRS and CDR2 YFSETQ. This CDR3 is built from 15 residues. This CDR3 is CASSLWGLAGYEQYF. The CDR3 DNA reads as TGCGCCAGCAGCTTGTGGGGACTAGCCGGCTACGAGCAGTACTTC.

This clone was counted once. V usage is TRBV21-1 and J usage is TRBJ2-5; the table gives TRBD1 as D, unverified against the DNA. TRBV21-1 constitutes a pseudogene. The CDR3 loop spans 16 amino acids. The CDR3 region has the DNA TGTGCCAGCAGCAAAGGGTGGCAGGGGATTCAAGAGACCCAGTACTTC. It specifies CASSKGWQGIQETQYF.

The J gene is TRBJ1-1, the V gene TRBV27; D uncertain. The CDR3 covers 16 residues. Germline loops: CDR1 MNHEY, CDR2 SMNVEV (reference sequence). Deletions cut 6 bases from V and 0 bases from J, with 17 bases between. CDR3 nucleotides: TGTGCCAGCAGCCCATTCGCGGGAGTGATGAACACTGAAGCTTTCTTT. Protein product: CASSPFAGVMNTEAFF.

The chain uses TRBV6-6 and TRBJ1-1, with D possibly being TRBD1 (6 bases). The CDR3 consists of 14 residues. Trimming stripped 0 bases from V and 5 bases from J, with 10 bases between. Germline V CDR1 and CDR2: MNHNY, SVGAGI (reference sequence). The CDR3 reads CASSYSTGRTEAFF. In DNA form, the CDR3 reads TGTGCCAGCAGTTACTCCACAGGGCGTACTGAAGCTTTCTTT.

In DNA form, the CDR3 reads TGTGCCTGGAGTGGGCCTGGGCGGGGGGGGAACACTGAAGCTTTCTTT. Translation gives CAWSGPGRGGNTEAFF. The chain employs TRBV30 and TRBJ1-1, with D possibly TRBD1 on 5 matching bases. The germline V gene encodes CDR1 GTSNPN and CDR2 SVGIG (reference sequence). This CDR3 spans 16 amino acids. V was shortened by 1 base and J by 1 base, with 16 bases between the two germline ends.

With respect to this clone: The junction departs from germline at one end; a sequencing error may be responsible. The CDR3 coding sequence is TGTTCCAGCAGCTTACGGACTAGCGGGAGCCCCGTTGATACGCAGTATTTT. This translates into CSSSLRTSGSPVDTQYF. The chain has TRBV7-9 and TRBJ2-3, with 13 positions matching TRBD2. Germline CDR1 reads SEHNR; CDR2 reads FQNEAQ (reference sequence). The CDR3 covers 17 residues.

This CDR3 is CASSRTDNTEAFF. CDR3 sequence (DNA): TGTGCCAGCTCACGGACAGATAACACTGAAGCTTTCTTT. J is TRBJ1-1 and V is TRBV18; D might be TRBD1 (6 bases). The CDR3 totals 13 residues. Trimming removed 4 bases from V and 2 bases from J, with 8 bases in between. Germline V gives CDR1 KGHSH, CDR2 LQKENI. Using reference TRBV18 and TRBJ1-1 for the parts outside the CDR3, the full variable domain is NAGVMQNPRHLVRRRGQEARLRCSPMKGHSHVYWYRQLPEEGLKFMVYLQKENIIDESGMPKERFSAEFPKEGPSILRIQQVVRGDSAAYFCASSRTDNTEAFFGQGTRLTVV.

The chain has TRBV30 and TRBJ2-7; TRBD2 agrees at 7 bases. The CDR3 loop spans 14 amino acids. Trimming took 2 bases from V and 7 from J; bases not matched to a gene: 11. From germline, CDR1 is GTSNPN and CDR2 SVGIG (reference sequence). CDR3 nucleotide sequence: TGTGCCTGGAGTAGCGGGACCGGGATCTCTGAGCAGTACTTC. This translates into CAWSSGTGISEQYF.

This rearrangement joins TRBV18 to TRBJ2-7, with 7 bases matching TRBD1. Germline trimming cut 3 bases from V and 1 base from J; bases unmatched to any gene: 3. Per germline, CDR1 KGHSH and CDR2 LQKENI. There are 14 residues in the CDR3. CDR3 loop: CASSPPGQSYEQYF. DNA of the CDR3: TGTGCCAGCTCACCTCCGGGACAGTCCTACGAGCAGTACTTC.

The chain combines TRBV6-5 with TRBJ2-3; 9 nucleotides line up with TRBD2. The J segment lost 2 bases and the V segment lost 0 bases, leaving 3 bases of the junction unmatched. Germline CDR1 reads MNHEY; CDR2 reads SVGAGI. There are 16 residues in the CDR3. For the CDR3, the DNA is TGTGCCAGCAGTTACTCGACGGGACTAGCCACAGATACGCAGTATTTT. Encoded protein: CASSYSTGLATDTQYF.